The source of this T cell receptor (beta chain) is a study of control samples from healthy donors and cancer patients. This CDR3 has 13 residues. Germline V gives CDR1 SGHDT, CDR2 YYEEEE. With 0 bases clipped from V and 9 bases from J, the junction kept 2 bases outside the gene matches. Libraries were prepared by immunoSEQ multiplex PCR; TCRdb keeps only in-frame clonotypes and omits some of them. The sample carries 150,000 to 200,000 clones, roughly 91% recorded once. This clonotype originated in a woman under 40 in good health. What was sequenced was blood. The chain has TRBV5-6 and TRBJ2-2; 7 nucleotides align to TRBD1. As DNA, the CDR3 is TGTGCCAGCAGCTTGGAGGGGGCCCGGGAGCTGTTTTTT. Protein sequence: CASSLEGARELFF.